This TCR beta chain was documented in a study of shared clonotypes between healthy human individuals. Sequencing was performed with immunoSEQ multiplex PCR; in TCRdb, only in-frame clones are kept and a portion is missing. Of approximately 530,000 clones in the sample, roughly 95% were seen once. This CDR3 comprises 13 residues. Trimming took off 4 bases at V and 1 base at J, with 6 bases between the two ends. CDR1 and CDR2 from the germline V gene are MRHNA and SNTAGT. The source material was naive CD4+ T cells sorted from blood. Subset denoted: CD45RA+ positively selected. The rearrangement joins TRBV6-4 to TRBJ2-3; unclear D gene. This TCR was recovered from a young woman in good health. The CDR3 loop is CASSVAGTDTQYF. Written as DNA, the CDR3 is TGTGCCAGCAGTGTTGCGGGCACAGATACGCAGTATTTT.